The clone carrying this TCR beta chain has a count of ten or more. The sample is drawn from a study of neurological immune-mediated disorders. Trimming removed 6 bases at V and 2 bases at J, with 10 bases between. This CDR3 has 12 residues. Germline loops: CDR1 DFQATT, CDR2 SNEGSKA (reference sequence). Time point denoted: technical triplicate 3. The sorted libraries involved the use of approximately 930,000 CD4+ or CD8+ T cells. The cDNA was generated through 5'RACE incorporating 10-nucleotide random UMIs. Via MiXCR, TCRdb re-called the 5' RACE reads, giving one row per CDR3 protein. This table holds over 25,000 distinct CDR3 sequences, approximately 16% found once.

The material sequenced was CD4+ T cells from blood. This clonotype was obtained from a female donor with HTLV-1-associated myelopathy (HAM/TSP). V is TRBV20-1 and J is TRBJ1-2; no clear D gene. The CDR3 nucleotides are TGCAGTGCCCCACTCGGAAACTATGGCTACACCTTC. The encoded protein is CSAPLGNYGYTF.